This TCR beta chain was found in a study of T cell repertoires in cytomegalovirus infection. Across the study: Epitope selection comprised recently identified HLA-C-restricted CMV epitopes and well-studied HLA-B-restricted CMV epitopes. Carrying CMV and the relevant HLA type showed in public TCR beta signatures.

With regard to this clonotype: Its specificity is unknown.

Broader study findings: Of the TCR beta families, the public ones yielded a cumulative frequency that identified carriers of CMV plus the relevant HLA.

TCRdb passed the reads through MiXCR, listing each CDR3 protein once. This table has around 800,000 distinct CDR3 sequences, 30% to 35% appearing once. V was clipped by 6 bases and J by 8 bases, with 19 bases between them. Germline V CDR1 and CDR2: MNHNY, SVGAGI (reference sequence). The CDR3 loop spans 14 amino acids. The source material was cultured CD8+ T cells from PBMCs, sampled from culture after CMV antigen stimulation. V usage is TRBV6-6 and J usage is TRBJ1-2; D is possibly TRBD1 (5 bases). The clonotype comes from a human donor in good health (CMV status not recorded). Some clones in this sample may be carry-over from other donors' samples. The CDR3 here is CASRSIGTDDGYTF. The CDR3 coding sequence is TGTGCCAGCAGGTCAATCGGGACCGATGACGGCTACACCTTC.